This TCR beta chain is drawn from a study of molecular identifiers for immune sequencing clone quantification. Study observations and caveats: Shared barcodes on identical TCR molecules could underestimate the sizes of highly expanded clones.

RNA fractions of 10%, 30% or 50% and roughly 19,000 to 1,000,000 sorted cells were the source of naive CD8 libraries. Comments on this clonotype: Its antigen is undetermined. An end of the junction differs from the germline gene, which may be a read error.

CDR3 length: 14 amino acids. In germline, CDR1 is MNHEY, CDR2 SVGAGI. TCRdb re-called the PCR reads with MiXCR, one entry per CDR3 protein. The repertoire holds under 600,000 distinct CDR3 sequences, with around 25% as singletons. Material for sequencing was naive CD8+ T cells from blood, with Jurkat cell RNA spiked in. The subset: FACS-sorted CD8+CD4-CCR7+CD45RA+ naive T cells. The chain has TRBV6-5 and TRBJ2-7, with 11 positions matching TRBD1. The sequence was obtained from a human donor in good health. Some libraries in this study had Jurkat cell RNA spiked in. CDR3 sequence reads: CASSYGTGGYERYF. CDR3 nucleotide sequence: TGTGCCAGCAGTTACGGGACAGGGGGTTACGAGCGGTACTTC.